This TCR beta chain was sequenced during a study of blood T cell repertoires in COVID-19. V shed 1 base and J shed 4 bases, with 9 bases lying between them. The germline gives CDR1 SGHNT, CDR2 YYREEE (reference sequence). The CDR3 extends over 15 amino acids. Repertoires were generated with immunoSEQ multiplex PCR, while TCRdb's copy carries only in-frame clones and drops some. The sample includes fewer than 95,000 clones, 88% of them seen just once. This receptor was identified in a woman older than 75 with acute or convalescent COVID-19. The sample was peripheral blood. The chain recombines TRBV5-4 with TRBJ1-6, with D perhaps matching TRBD1 (5 bases). CDR3: CASSLRDRYNSPLHF. The DNA of the CDR3 is TGTGCCAGCAGCTTGAGAGACAGATATAATTCACCCCTCCACTTT.